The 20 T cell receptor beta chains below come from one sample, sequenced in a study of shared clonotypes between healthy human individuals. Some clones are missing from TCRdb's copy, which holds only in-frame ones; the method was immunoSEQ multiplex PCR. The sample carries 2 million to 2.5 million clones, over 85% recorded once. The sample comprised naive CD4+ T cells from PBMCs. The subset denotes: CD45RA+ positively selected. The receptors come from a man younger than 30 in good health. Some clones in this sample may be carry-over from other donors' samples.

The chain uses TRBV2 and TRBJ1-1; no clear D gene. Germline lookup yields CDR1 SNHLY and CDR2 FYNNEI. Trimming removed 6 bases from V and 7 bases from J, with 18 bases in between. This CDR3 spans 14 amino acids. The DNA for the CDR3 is TGTGCCAGCAGAGGAGATTTCTCGCAAGGTGAAGCTTTCTTT. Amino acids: CASRGDFSQGEAFF. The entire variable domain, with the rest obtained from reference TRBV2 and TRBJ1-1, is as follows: EPEVTQTPSHQVTQMGQEVILRCVPISNHLYFYWYRQILGQKVEFLVSFYNNEISEKSEIFDDQFSVERPDGSNFTLKIRSTKLEDSAMYFCASRGDFSQGEAFFGQGTRLTVV.

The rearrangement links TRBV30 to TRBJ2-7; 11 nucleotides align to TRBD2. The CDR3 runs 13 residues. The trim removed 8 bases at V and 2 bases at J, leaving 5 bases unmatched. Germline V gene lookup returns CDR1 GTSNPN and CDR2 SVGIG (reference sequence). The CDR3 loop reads CAGGTSGTYEQYF. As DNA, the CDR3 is TGTGCCGGCGGGACTAGCGGTACCTACGAGCAGTACTTC.

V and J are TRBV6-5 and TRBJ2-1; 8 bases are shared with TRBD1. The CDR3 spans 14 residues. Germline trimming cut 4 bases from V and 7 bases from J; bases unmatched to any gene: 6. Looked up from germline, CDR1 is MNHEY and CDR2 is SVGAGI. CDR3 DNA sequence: TGTGCCAGCAGTTTTTCGACAGGGGAGAATGAGCAGTTCTTC. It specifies CASSFSTGENEQFF.

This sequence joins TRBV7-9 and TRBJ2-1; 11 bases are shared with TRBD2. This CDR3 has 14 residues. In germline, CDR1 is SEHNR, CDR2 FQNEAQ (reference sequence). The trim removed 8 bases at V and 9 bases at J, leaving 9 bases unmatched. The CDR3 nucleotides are TGTGCCAGCGTTAGCGGGAGGGACACCAGTGAGCAGTTCTTC. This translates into CASVSGRDTSEQFF.

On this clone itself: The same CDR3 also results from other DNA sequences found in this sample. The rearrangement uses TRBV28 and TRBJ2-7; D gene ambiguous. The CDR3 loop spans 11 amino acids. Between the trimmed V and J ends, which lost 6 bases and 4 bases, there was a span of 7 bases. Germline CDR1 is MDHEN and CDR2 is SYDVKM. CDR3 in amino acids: CASRGSYEQYF. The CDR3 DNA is TGTGCCAGCAGGGGATCATACGAGCAGTACTTC.

CDR3: CASSPGTGVGYTF. CDR3 coding DNA: TGTGCCAGCAGCCCCGGGACAGGTGTTGGCTACACCTTC. This chain connects TRBV7-3 to TRBJ1-2, with TRBD1 matching over 8 bases. V lost 5 bases, J lost 7 bases, and 6 bases stayed unmatched. The CDR3 runs to 13 residues. Per germline, CDR1 SGHTA and CDR2 FQGTGA.

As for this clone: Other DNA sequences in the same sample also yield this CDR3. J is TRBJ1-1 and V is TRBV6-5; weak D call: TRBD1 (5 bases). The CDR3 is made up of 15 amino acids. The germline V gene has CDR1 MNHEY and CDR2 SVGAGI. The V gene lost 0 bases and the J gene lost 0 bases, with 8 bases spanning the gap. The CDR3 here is CASSYSGAMNTEAFF. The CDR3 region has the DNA TGTGCCAGCAGTTACTCAGGGGCCATGAACACTGAAGCTTTCTTT.

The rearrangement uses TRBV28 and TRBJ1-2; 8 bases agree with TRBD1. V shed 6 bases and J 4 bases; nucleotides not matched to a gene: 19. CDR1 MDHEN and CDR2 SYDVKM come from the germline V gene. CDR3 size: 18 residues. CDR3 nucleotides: TGTGCCAGCAGCTTAAAACCCAGCGGCAGGGGGCAGAGCTATGGCTACACCTTC. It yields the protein CASSLKPSGRGQSYGYTF.

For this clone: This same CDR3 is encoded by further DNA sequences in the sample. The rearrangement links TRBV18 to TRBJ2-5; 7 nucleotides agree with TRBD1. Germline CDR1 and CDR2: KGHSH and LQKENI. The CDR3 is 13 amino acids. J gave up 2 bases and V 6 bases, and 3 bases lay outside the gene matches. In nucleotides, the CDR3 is TGTGCCAGCTCCCAGGGACAGCAAGAGACCCAGTACTTC. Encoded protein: CASSQGQQETQYF. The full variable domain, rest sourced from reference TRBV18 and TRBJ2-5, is NAGVMQNPRHLVRRRGQEARLRCSPMKGHSHVYWYRQLPEEGLKFMVYLQKENIIDESGMPKERFSAEFPKEGPSILRIQQVVRGDSAAYFCASSQGQQETQYFGPGTRLLVL.

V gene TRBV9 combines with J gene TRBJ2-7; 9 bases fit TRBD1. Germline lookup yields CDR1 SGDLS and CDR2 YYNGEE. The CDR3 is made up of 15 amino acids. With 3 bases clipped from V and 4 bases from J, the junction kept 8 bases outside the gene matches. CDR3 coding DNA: TGTGCCAGCAGCGAACAGGGGGCCCCAGGGTACGAGCAGTACTTC. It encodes CASSEQGAPGYEQYF.

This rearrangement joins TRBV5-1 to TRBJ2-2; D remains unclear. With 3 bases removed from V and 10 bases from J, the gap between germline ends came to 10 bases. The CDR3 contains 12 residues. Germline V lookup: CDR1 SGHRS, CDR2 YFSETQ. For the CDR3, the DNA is TGCGCCAGCAGCTCGACAAGGCTGGAGCTGTTTTTT. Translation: CASSSTRLELFF.

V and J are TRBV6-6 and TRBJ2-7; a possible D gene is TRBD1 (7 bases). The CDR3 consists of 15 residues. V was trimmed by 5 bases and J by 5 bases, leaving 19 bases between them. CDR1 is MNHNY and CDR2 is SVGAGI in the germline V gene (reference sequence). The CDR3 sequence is CASSQQRQGGDEQYF. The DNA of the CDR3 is TGTGCCAGCAGTCAACAAAGACAGGGAGGCGACGAGCAGTACTTC.

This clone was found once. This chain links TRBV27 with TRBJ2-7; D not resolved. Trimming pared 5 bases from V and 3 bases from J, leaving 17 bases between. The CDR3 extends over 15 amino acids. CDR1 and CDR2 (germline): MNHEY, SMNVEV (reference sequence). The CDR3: CASSLRVKGYYEQYF. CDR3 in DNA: TGTGCCAGCAGTCTCCGGGTTAAGGGATACTACGAGCAGTACTTC.

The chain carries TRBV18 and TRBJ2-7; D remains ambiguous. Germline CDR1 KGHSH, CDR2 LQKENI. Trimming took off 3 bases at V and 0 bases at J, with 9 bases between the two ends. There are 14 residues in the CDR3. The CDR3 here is CASSPERSSYEQYF. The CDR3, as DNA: TGTGCCAGCTCACCGGAAAGAAGCTCCTACGAGCAGTACTTC.

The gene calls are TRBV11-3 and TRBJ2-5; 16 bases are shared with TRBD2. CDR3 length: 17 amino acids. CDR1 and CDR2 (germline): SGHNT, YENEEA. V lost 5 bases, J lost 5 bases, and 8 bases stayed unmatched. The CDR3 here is CASSPGTSGRAWETQYF. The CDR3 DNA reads TGTGCCAGCAGCCCCGGGACTAGCGGGAGGGCATGGGAGACCCAGTACTTC.

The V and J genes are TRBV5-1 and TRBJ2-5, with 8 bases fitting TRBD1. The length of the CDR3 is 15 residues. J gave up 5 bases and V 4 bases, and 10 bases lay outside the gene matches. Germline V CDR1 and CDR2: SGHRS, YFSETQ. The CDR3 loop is CASSPRPTGGETQYF. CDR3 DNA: TGCGCCAGCAGCCCGCGGCCTACAGGGGGGGAGACCCAGTACTTC. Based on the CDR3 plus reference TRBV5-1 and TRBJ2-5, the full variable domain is KAGVTQTPRYLIKTRGQQVTLSCSPISGHRSVSWYQQTPGQGLQFLFEYFSETQRNKGNFPGRFSGRQFSNSRSEMNVSTLELGDSALYLCASSPRPTGGETQYFGPGTRLLVL.

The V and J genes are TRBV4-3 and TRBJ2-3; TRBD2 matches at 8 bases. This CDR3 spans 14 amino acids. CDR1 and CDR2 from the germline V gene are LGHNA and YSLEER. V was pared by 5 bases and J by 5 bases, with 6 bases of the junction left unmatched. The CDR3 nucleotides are TGCGCCAGCAGCGAAGGACTAGCCCGAGATACGCAGTATTTT. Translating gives CASSEGLARDTQYF.

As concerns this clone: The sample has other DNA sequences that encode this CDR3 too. Here the CDR3 reads CASSYGRSDTQYF. In nucleotides, the CDR3 is TGTGCCAGCAGCTACGGACGGTCAGATACGCAGTATTTT. The chain links TRBV7-2 to TRBJ2-3; D is ambiguous. The germline V and J ends were trimmed by 4 bases and 4 bases, with 9 bases remaining between them. CDR3 length equals 13 residues. Germline V gives CDR1 SGHTA, CDR2 FQGNSA.

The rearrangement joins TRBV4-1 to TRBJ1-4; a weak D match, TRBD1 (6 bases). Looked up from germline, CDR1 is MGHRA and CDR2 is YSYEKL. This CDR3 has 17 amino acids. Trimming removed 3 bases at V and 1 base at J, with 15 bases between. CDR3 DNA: TGCGCCAGCAGCCACCCCGGGACAAGCAAAACTAATGAAAAACTGTTTTTT. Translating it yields CASSHPGTSKTNEKLFF.

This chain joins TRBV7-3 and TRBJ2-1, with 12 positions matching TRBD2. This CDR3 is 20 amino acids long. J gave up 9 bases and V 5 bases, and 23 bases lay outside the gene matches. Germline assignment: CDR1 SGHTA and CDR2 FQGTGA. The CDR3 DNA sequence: TGTGCCAGCAGCCCCTCAAGAAGACTAGCGGGAGTTCAGTTTCAGGGTGAGCAGTTCTTC. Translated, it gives CASSPSRRLAGVQFQGEQFF.